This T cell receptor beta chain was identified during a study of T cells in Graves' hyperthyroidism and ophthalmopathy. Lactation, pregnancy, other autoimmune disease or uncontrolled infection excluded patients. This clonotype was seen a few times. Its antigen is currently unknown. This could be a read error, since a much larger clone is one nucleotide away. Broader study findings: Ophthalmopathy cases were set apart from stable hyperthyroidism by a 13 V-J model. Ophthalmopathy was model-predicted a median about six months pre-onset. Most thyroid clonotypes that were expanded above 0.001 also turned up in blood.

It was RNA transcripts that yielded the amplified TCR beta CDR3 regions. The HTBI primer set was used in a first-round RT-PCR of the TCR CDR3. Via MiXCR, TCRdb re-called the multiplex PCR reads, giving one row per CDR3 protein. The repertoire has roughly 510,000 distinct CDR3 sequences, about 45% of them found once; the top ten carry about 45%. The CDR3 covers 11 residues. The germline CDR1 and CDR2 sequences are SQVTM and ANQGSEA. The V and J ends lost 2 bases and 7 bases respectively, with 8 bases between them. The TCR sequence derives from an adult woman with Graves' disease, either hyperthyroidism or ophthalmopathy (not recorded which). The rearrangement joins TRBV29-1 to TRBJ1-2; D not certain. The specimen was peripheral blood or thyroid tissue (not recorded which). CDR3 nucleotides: TGCAGCGTTGAATATGGGGTTGGCTACACCTTC. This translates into CSVEYGVGYTF. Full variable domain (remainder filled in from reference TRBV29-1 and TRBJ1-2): SAVISQKPSRDICQRGTSLTIQCQVDSQVTMMFWYRQQPGQSLTLIATANQGSEATYESGFVIDKFPISRPNLTFSTLTVSNMSPEDSSIYLCSVEYGVGYTFGSGTRLTVV.